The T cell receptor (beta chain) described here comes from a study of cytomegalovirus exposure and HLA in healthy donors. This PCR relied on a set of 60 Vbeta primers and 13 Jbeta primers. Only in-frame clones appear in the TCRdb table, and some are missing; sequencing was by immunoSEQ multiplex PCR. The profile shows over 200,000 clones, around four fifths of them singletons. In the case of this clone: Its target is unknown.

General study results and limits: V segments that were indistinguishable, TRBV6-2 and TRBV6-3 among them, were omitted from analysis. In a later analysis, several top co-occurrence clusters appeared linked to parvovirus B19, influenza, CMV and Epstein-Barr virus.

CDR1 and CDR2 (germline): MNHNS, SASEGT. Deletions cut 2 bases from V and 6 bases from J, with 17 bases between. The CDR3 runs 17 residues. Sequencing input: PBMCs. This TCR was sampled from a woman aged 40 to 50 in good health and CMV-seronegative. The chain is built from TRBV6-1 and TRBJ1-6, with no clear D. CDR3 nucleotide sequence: TGTGCCAGCAGTGAAAGACCGGCTATGAGGTCTAATTCACCCCTCCACTTT. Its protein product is CASSERPAMRSNSPLHF.